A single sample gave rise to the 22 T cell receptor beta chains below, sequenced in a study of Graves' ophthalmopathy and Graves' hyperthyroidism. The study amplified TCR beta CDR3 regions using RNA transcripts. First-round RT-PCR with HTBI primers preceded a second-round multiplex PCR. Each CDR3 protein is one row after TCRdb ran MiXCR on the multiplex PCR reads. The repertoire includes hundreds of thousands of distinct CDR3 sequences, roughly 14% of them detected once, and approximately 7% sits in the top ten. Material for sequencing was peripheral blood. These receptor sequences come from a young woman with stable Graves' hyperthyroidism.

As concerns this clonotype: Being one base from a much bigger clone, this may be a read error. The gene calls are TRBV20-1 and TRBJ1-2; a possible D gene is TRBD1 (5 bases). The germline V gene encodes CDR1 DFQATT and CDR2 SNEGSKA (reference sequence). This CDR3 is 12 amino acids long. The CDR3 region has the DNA TGCAGTGCTAGTCGACAGTCTTATGCCTACACCTTC. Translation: CSASRQSYAYTF.

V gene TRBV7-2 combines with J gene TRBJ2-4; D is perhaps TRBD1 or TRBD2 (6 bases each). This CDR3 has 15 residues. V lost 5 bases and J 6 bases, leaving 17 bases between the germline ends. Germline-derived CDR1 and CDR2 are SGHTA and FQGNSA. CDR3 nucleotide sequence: TGTGCCAGCAGCCGGACCGCGGGACAAGGAAACATTCAGTACTTC. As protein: CASSRTAGQGNIQYF.

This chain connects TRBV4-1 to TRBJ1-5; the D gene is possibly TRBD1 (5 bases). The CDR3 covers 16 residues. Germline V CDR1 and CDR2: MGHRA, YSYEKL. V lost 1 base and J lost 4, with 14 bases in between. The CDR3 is CASSQVHGRGNQPQHF. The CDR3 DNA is TGCGCCAGCAGCCAAGTCCATGGACGGGGGAATCAGCCCCAGCATTTT.

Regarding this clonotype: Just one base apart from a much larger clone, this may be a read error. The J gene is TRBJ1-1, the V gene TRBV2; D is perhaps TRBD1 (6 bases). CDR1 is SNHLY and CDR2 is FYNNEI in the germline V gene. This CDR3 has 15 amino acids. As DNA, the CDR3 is TGTGCCAGCAGGGAGGGGGTAAGTGGGAACACTGAATCTTTCTTT. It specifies CASREGVSGNTESFF.

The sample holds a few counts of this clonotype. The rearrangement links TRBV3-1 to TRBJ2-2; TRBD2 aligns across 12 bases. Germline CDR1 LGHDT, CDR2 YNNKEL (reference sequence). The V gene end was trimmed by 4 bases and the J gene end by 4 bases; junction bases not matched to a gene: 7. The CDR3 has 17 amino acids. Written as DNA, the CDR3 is TGTGCCAGCAGCCCAGGACTAGCGGGGTCTAGCACCGGGGAGCTGTTTTTT. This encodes CASSPGLAGSSTGELFF.

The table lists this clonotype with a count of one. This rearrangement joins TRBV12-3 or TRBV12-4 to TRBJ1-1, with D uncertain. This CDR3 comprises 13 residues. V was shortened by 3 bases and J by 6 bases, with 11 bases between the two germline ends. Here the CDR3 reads CASSFWQRSEAFF. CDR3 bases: TGTGCCAGCAGTTTCTGGCAGCGGTCTGAAGCTTTCTTT.

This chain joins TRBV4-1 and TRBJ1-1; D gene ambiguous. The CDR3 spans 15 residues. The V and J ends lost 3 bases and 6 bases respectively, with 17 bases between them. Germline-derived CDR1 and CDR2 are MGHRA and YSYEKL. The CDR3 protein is CASSHQQPLIAEAFF. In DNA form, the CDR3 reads TGCGCCAGCAGCCATCAACAGCCTCTGATAGCTGAAGCTTTCTTT.

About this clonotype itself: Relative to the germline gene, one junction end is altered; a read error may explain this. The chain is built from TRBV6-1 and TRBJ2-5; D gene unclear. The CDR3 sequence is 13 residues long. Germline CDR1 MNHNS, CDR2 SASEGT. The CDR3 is CASNPDEQETQCF. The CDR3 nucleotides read TGTGCCAGCAATCCCGACGAGCAAGAGACCCAGTGCTTC.

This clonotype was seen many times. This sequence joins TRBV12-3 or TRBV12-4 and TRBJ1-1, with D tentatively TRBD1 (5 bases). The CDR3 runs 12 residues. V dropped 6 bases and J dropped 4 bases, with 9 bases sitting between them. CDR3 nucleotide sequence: TGTGCCAGCAGGCAGGGACCCACTGAAGCTTTCTTT. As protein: CASRQGPTEAFF.

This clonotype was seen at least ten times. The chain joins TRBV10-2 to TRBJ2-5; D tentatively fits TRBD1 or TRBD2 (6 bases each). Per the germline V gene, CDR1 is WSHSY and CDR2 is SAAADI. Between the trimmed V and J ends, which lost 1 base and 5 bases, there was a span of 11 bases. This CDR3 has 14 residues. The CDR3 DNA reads TGCGCCAGCAGTGAGTTGGGGGGCCGGGAGACCCAGTACTTC. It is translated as CASSELGGRETQYF.

CDR3 DNA sequence: TGTGCCAGCAGCCCAGCAGAGAACACTGAAGCTTTCTTT. Amino acids: CASSPAENTEAFF. This chain connects TRBV6-2 or TRBV6-3 to TRBJ1-1; no reliable D call. Germline values: CDR1 MNHEY, CDR2 SVGEGT. Trimming pared 6 bases from V and 1 base from J, leaving 9 bases between. The CDR3 totals 13 residues.

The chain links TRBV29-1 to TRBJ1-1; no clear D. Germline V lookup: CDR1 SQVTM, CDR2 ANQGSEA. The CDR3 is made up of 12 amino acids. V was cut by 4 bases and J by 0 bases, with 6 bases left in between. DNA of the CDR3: TGCAGCGTTGTCCAAGTGAACACTGAAGCTTTCTTT. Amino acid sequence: CSVVQVNTEAFF. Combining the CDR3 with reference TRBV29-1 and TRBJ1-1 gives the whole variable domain SAVISQKPSRDICQRGTSLTIQCQVDSQVTMMFWYRQQPGQSLTLIATANQGSEATYESGFVIDKFPISRPNLTFSTLTVSNMSPEDSSIYLCSVVQVNTEAFFGQGTRLTVV.

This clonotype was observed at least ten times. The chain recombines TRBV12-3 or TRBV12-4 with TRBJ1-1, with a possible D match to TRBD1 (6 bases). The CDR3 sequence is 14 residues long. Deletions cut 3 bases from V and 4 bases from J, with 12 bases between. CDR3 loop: CASSFKGGGTEAFF. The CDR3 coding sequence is TGTGCCAGCAGTTTTAAAGGGGGAGGCACTGAAGCTTTCTTT.

As DNA, the CDR3 is TGTGCCAGCAGTTCCCCTATGTGGGGGCGGTCCTACGAGCAGTACTTC. It encodes CASSSPMWGRSYEQYF. The V and J genes are TRBV28 and TRBJ2-7; TRBD1 might be the D (6 bases). The germline gives CDR1 MDHEN, CDR2 SYDVKM. This CDR3 is built from 16 residues. Trimming removed 4 bases at V and 1 base at J, with 17 bases between.

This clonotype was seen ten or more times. The DNA of the CDR3 is TGTGCCGGGACAGACTCCGGATACGAGCAGTACTTC. It translates to CAGTDSGYEQYF. The V gene is TRBV6-5, the J gene TRBJ2-7, with 7 bases identical to TRBD1. This CDR3 region has 12 residues. The V segment lost 11 bases and the J segment 4 bases; nucleotides outside the gene matches: 8. The germline V gene encodes CDR1 MNHEY and CDR2 SVGAGI.

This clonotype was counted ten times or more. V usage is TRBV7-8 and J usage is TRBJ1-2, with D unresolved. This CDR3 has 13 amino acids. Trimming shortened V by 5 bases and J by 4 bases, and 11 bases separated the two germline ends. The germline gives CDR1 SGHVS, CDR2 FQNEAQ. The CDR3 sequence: CASSPTEGYGYTF. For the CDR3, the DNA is TGTGCCAGCAGCCCCACCGAGGGCTATGGCTACACCTTC.

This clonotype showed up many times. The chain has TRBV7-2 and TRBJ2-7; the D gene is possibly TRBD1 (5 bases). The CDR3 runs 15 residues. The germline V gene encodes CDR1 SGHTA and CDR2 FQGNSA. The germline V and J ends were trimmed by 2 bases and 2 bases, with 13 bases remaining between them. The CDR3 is CASSLTLDRTYEQYF. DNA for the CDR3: TGTGCCAGCAGCTTAACCCTAGACAGAACCTACGAGCAGTACTTC. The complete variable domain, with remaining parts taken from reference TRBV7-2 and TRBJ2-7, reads GAGVSQSPSNKVTEKGKDVELRCDPISGHTALYWYRQSLGQGLEFLIYFQGNSAPDKSGLPSDRFSAERTGGSVSTLTIQRTQQEDSAVYLCASSLTLDRTYEQYFGPGTRLTVT.

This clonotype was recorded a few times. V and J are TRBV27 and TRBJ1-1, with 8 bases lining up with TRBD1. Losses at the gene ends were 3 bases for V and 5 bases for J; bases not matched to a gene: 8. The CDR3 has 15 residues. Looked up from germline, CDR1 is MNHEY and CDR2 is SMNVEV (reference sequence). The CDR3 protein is CASSFFPGGRTEAFF. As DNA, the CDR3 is TGTGCCAGCAGTTTCTTCCCAGGGGGCAGGACTGAAGCTTTCTTT.

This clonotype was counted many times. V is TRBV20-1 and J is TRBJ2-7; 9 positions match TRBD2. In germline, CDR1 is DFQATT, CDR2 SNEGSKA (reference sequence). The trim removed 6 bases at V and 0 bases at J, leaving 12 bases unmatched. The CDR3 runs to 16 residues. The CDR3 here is CSALGAGGMSSYEQYF. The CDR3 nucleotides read TGCAGTGCCCTGGGAGCGGGGGGCATGAGCTCCTACGAGCAGTACTTC.

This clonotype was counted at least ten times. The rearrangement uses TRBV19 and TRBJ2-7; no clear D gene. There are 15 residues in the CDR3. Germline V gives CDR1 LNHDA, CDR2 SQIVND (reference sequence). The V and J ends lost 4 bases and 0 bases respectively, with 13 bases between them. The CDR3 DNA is TGTGCCAGTAGTAAGGGCGCGGCCCCCTCCTACGAGCAGTACTTC. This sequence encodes CASSKGAAPSYEQYF.

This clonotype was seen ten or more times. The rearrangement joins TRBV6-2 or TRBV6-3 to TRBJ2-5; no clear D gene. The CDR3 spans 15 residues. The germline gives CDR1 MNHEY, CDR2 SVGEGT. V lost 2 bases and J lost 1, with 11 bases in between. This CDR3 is CASSYGFGSQETQYF. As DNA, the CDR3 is TGTGCCAGCAGTTACGGTTTCGGGTCCCAAGAGACCCAGTACTTC.

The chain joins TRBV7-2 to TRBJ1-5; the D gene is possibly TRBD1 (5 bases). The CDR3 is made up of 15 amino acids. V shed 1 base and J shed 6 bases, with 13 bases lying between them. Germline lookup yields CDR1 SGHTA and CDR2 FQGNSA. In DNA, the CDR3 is TGTGCCAGCAGCTTAGGGGGGGGTATGAGTCAGCCCCAGCATTTT. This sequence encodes CASSLGGGMSQPQHF.